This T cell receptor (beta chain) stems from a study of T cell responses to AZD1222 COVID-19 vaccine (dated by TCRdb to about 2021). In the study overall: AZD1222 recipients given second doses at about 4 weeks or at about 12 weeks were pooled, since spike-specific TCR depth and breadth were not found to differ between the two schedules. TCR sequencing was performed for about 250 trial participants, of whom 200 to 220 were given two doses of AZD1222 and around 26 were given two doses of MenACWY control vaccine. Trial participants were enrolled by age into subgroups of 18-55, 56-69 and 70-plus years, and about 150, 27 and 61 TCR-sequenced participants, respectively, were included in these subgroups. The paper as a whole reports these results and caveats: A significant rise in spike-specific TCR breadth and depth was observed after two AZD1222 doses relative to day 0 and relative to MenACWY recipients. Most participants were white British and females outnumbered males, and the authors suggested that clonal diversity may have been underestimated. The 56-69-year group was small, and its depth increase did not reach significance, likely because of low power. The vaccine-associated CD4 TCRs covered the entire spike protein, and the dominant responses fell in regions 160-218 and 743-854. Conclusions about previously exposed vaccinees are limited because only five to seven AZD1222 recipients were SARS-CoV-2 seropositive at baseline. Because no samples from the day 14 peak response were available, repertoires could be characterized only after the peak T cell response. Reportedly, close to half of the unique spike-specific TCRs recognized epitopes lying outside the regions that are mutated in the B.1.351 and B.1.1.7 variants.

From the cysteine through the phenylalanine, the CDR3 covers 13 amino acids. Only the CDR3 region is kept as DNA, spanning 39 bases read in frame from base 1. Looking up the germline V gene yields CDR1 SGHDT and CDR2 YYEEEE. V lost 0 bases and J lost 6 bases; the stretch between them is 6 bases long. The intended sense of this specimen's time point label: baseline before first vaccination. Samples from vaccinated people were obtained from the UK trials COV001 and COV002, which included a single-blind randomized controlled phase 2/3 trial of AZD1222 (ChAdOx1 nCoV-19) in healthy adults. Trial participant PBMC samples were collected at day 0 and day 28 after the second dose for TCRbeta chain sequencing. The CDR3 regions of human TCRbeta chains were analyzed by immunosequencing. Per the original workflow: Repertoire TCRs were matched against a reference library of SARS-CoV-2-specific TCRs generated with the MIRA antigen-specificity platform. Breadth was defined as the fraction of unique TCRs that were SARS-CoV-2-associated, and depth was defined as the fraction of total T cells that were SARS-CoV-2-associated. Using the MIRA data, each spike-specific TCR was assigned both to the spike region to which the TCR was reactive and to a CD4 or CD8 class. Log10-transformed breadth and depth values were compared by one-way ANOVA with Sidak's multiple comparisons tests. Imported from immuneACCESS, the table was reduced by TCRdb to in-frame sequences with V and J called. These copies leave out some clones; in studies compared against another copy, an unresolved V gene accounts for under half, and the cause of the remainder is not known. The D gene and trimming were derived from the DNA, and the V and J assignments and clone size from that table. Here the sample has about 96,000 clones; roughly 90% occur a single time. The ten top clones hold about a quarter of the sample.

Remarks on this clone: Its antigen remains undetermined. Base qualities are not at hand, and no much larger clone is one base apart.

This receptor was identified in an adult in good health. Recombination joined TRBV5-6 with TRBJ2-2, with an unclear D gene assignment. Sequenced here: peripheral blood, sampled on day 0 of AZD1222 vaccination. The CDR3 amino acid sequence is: CASSLVGAGELFF. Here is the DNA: TGTGCCAGCAGCTTGGTTGGGGCCGGGGAGCTGTTTTTT.